This TCR beta chain is from a study of cytomegalovirus exposure and HLA in healthy donors. The CDR3 covers 16 residues. The ends lost 5 bases at V and 3 bases at J; junction bases unmatched: 8. The germline CDR1 and CDR2 sequences are MGHRA and YSYEKL. Whereas donors were nominally healthy upon sampling, unrecorded immune exposures were probable. PCR used 60 Vbeta primers and 13 Jbeta primers. This table comes from immunoSEQ multiplex PCR, and its TCRdb copy is limited to in-frame clones, with some not included. This table holds about 170,000 clones, less than 90% found once. Regarding the study as a whole: HLA-A and HLA-B allele assignments for most subjects were reportedly predicted accurately using TCR beta sequences. Near-uniform donor sequencing depth was presumed by presence/absence analyses.

To note about this clone: Its target is not known.

The chain joins TRBV4-1 to TRBJ2-2; the match to TRBD1 covers 8 bases. What was sequenced was PBMCs. This TCR was recovered from a boy aged 2 to 10 in good health and CMV-seronegative. The CDR3 spells CASSTQGQDHTGELFF. CDR3 coding DNA: TGCGCCAGCAGCACACAGGGACAGGACCACACCGGGGAGCTGTTTTTT.